The 29 T cell receptor beta chains reported below all come from one sample, sequenced in a study of blood T cell repertoires in COVID-19 (dated by TCRdb to 2020 to 2022). The library came from the immunoSEQ multiplex PCR assay. Not all clones reach the TCRdb copy of this immuneACCESS table, which keeps in-frame sequences only. Checked studies attribute under half of the gap to unresolved V genes and leave the rest unexplained. The sample data list approximately 38,000 clones, and 85% to 95% of these were observed just once. About 4% of the sample goes to the ten largest clones. The source material was peripheral blood. The receptors here all came from a human donor with active COVID-19. The donor label of this sample is uncertain.

Worth noting for this clone: Compared with germline, one end of the junction differs, possibly owing to a read error. V and J are TRBV7-7 and TRBJ2-2; TRBD1 agrees at 8 bases. The CDR3 spans 14 residues. The V gene's germline CDR1 is SSHAT and CDR2 FNYEAQ (reference sequence). Written as DNA, the CDR3 is TGTGCTAGCAGCAGGGGGCAAAGCACCGGGGAGCTGTTTTTT. Translated, it gives CASSRGQSTGELFF. The variable domain in full, completed from reference TRBV7-7 and TRBJ2-2, reads GAGVSQSPRYKVTKRGQDVTLRCDPISSHATLYWYQQALGQGPEFLTYFNYEAQPDKSGLPSDRFSAERPEGSISTLTIQRTEQRDSAMYRCASSRGQSTGELFFGEGSRLTVL.

The V call is TRBV6-4, the J call TRBJ2-1; D uncertain. The CDR3 has 15 amino acids. Between the trimmed V and J ends, which lost 1 base and 7 bases, there was a span of 14 bases. Germline-derived CDR1 and CDR2 are MRHNA and SNTAGT. DNA for the CDR3: TGTGCCAGCAGTGACTATCCGTCAATCGGTAATGAGCAGTTCTTC. It specifies CASSDYPSIGNEQFF.

This clone occurred once. The chain uses TRBV9 and TRBJ2-1; D ambiguous. V gave up 0 bases and J gave up 6 bases, with 13 bases separating them. Per germline, CDR1 SGDLS and CDR2 YYNGEE. The CDR3 is made up of 15 amino acids. CDR3 bases: TGTGCCAGCAGCGTAGGAAGTATGGGCTCCAATGAGCAGTTCTTC. It translates to CASSVGSMGSNEQFF.

V gene TRBV7-9 combines with J gene TRBJ2-6; 8 positions agree with TRBD2. The V and J ends lost 2 bases and 4 bases, in that order; junction bases with no gene match: 10. Germline CDR1 reads SEHNR; CDR2 reads FQNEAQ (reference sequence). The CDR3 runs to 18 residues. The CDR3 is CASSLMFGSGIGANVLTF. In DNA form, the CDR3 reads TGTGCCAGCAGCTTAATGTTCGGTAGCGGGATCGGGGCCAACGTCCTGACTTTC. Looking up the rest from reference TRBV7-9 and TRBJ2-6 gives the full variable domain: DTGVSQNPRHKITKRGQNVTFRCDPISEHNRLYWYRQTLGQGPEFLTYFQNEAQLEKSRLLSDRFSAERPKGSFSTLEIQRTEQGDSAMYLCASSLMFGSGIGANVLTFGAGSRLTVL.

CDR3 sequence reads: CASSADRDSAFF. CDR3 DNA sequence: TGTGCCAGCAGTGCGGACCGGGACAGCGCTTTCTTT. The chain combines TRBV2 with TRBJ1-1, with TRBD1 matching 7 bases. Germline V gene sequence: CDR1 SNHLY, CDR2 FYNNEI. The junction had 7 bases not matched to a gene; V was cut back by 4 bases and J by 11 bases. The CDR3 contains 12 residues.

V and J are TRBV6-5 and TRBJ1-3, with D unresolved. The CDR3 is 14 residues long. In germline, CDR1 is MNHEY, CDR2 SVGAGI. Trimming took off 2 bases at V and 1 base at J, with 6 bases between the two ends. The CDR3 here is CASSYDGSGNTIYF. The DNA for the CDR3 is TGTGCCAGCAGTTACGACGGGTCTGGAAACACCATATATTTT.

V and J are TRBV6-1 and TRBJ2-7; D gene ambiguous. V was cut by 1 base and J by 2 bases, with 9 bases left in between. This CDR3 has 14 amino acids. Per germline, CDR1 MNHNS and CDR2 SASEGT. CDR3 amino acids: CASSEVGKAYEQYF. CDR3 sequence (DNA): TGTGCCAGCAGTGAAGTGGGCAAAGCCTACGAGCAGTACTTC.

V gene TRBV19 combines with J gene TRBJ2-5; D call uncertain. The CDR3 length is 15 residues. Trimming removed 4 bases from V and 0 bases from J, with 12 bases in between. Per the germline V gene, CDR1 is LNHDA and CDR2 is SQIVND (reference sequence). The CDR3 DNA sequence: TGTGCCAGTAGTAGAGTACGTTCCTACCAAGAGACCCAGTACTTC. Protein product: CASSRVRSYQETQYF.

J is TRBJ2-3 and V is TRBV27; the match to TRBD2 covers 7 bases. This CDR3 spans 15 amino acids. Losses at the gene ends were 2 bases for V and 0 bases for J; bases not matched to a gene: 2. Germline lookup yields CDR1 MNHEY and CDR2 SMNVEV (reference sequence). CDR3 region: CASSLGGRSTDTQYF. For the CDR3, the DNA is TGTGCCAGCAGTTTAGGCGGGAGAAGCACAGATACGCAGTATTTT.

This clone was detected only once. The chain couples TRBV24-1 to TRBJ2-3; 8 nucleotides agree with TRBD1. V shed 8 bases and J 3 bases; nucleotides not matched to a gene: 3. Per germline, CDR1 KGHDR and CDR2 SFDVKD. CDR3 length: 13 amino acids. CDR3 coding DNA: TGTGCCACCACTGGGACAGGAACAGATACGCAGTATTTT. Translating gives CATTGTGTDTQYF.

V gene TRBV15 combines with J gene TRBJ2-3; the D gene is possibly TRBD2 (7 bases). Trimming removed 1 base at V and 5 bases at J, with 16 bases between. The CDR3 runs to 16 residues. Germline loops: CDR1 LNHNV, CDR2 YYDKDF (reference sequence). CDR3 protein: CATSRAGGLVGDTQYF. CDR3 nucleotide sequence: TGTGCCACCAGCAGAGCGGGGGGCCTCGTGGGAGATACGCAGTATTTT.

This chain uses TRBV16 with TRBJ2-2; D unresolved. The CDR3 runs 14 residues. V was shortened by 2 bases and J by 7 bases, with 11 bases between the two germline ends. Germline CDR1 KGHSY, CDR2 FQNENV. The CDR3 sequence: CASSQLSSNGELFF. The CDR3 region has the DNA TGTGCCAGCAGCCAACTCAGTTCGAACGGGGAGCTGTTTTTT.

This clone was seen once. The chain is built from TRBV6-4 and TRBJ2-7, with 13 positions matching TRBD2. CDR1 is MRHNA and CDR2 is SNTAGT in the germline V gene. V lost 5 bases, J lost 3 bases, and 4 bases stayed unmatched. This CDR3 is 15 amino acids long. CDR3 region: CASSTGLAGVYEQYF. In nucleotides, the CDR3 is TGTGCCAGCAGTACCGGACTAGCGGGGGTCTACGAGCAGTACTTC.

V is TRBV11-2 and J is TRBJ1-2; unclear D gene. V lost 10 bases to trimming and J lost 7 bases, with 25 bases between them. The CDR3 has 15 amino acids. CDR1 and CDR2 (germline): SGHAT, FQNNGV. The CDR3 loop reads CAIPGGLLLGGGYTF. The CDR3 coding sequence is TGTGCCATCCCAGGCGGGCTTTTGCTAGGAGGTGGCTACACCTTC.

The chain links TRBV6-4 to TRBJ1-1, with D perhaps TRBD1 (5 bases). V was clipped by 4 bases and J by 3 bases, with 9 bases between them. The CDR3 contains 13 residues. Germline V lookup: CDR1 MRHNA, CDR2 SNTAGT. The CDR3 coding sequence is TGTGCCAGCAGTGTTGGAGGGGACACTGAAGCTTTCTTT. Encoded protein: CASSVGGDTEAFF.

The chain combines TRBV19 with TRBJ2-1; 7 positions agree with TRBD2. The germline gives CDR1 LNHDA, CDR2 SQIVND (reference sequence). The CDR3 length is 13 residues. V trimming: 7 bases; J trimming: 5 bases; junction bases outside the gene matches: 5. CDR3 sequence: CASKERGDNEQFF. Written as DNA, the CDR3 is TGTGCCAGTAAAGAGCGGGGTGACAATGAGCAGTTCTTC.

The V gene is TRBV9, the J gene TRBJ1-2; D might be TRBD1 (6 bases). Germline V gene lookup returns CDR1 SGDLS and CDR2 YYNGEE. The V and J ends lost 4 bases and 2 bases respectively, with 9 bases between them. The CDR3 spans 13 residues. The CDR3 region has the DNA TGTGCCAGCAGCAAGGACAGAAACTATGGCTACACCTTC. Encoded protein: CASSKDRNYGYTF.

The chain recombines TRBV27 with TRBJ2-1, with TRBD2 matching 10 bases. Germline loops: CDR1 MNHEY, CDR2 SMNVEV (reference sequence). The CDR3 contains 16 residues. V lost 4 bases to trimming and J lost 5 bases; unmatched junction nucleotides: 8. The CDR3 region has the DNA TGTGCCAGCAGTTCCCCGATAGCGGGGGGTCACAATGAGCAGTTCTTC. Translating gives CASSSPIAGGHNEQFF.

This clone was detected only once. The genes are TRBV27 and TRBJ2-1, with D perhaps TRBD1 (6 bases). CDR1 is MNHEY, CDR2 SMNVEV, per germline (reference sequence). The CDR3 covers 14 residues. With 3 bases removed from V and 9 bases from J, the gap between germline ends came to 15 bases. In DNA, the CDR3 is TGTGCCAGCAGTTTCGTCCAGGGGACGGGTGAGCAGTTCTTC. This codes for CASSFVQGTGEQFF.

The rearrangement links TRBV11-3 to TRBJ1-6, with a possible D match to TRBD1 (6 bases). Per germline, CDR1 SGHNT and CDR2 YENEEA. CDR3 length: 14 amino acids. Trimming removed 1 base from V and 8 bases from J, with 9 bases in between. CDR3: CASSLGQDDSPLHF. Here the CDR3 DNA reads TGTGCCAGCAGCTTAGGACAGGATGATTCACCCCTCCACTTT. The entire variable domain, with the rest obtained from reference TRBV11-3 and TRBJ1-6, is as follows: EAGVVQSPRYKIIEKKQPVAFWCNPISGHNTLYWYLQNLGQGPELLIRYENEEAVDDSQLPKDRFSAERLKGVDSTLKIQPAELGDSAVYLCASSLGQDDSPLHFGNGTRLTVT.

The gene calls are TRBV5-1 and TRBJ1-1; 10 positions match TRBD1. V trimming: 4 bases; J trimming: 3 bases; junction bases outside the gene matches: 6. Per germline, CDR1 SGHRS and CDR2 YFSETQ. The CDR3 is 15 residues long. DNA for the CDR3: TGCGCCAGCAGCAGGGAGACAGGGGGCGACACTGAAGCTTTCTTT. Residues: CASSRETGGDTEAFF.

The chain uses TRBV9 and TRBJ1-2, with 10 nucleotides matching TRBD1. The CDR3 covers 15 residues. CDR1 and CDR2 from the germline V gene are SGDLS and YYNGEE. Trimming took 2 bases from V and 6 from J; bases not matched to a gene: 7. CDR3 region: CASSVTGGTNNGYTF. In DNA form, the CDR3 reads TGTGCCAGCAGCGTGACAGGGGGCACCAACAATGGCTACACCTTC. The complete variable domain, with remaining parts taken from reference TRBV9 and TRBJ1-2, reads DSGVTQTPKHLITATGQRVTLRCSPRSGDLSVYWYQQSLDQGLQFLIQYYNGEERAKGNILERFSAQQFPDLHSELNLSSLELGDSALYFCASSVTGGTNNGYTFGSGTRLTVV.

V usage is TRBV5-1 and J usage is TRBJ2-3; 14 nucleotides agree with TRBD2. The CDR3 consists of 15 residues. Germline V gene sequence: CDR1 SGHRS, CDR2 YFSETQ. Unmatched junction bases numbered 5, after V lost 4 bases and J lost 7 bases. In DNA, the CDR3 is TGCGCCAGCAGCCCGACTAGCGGGGGGGGGCATACGCAGTATTTT. This encodes CASSPTSGGGHTQYF.

This clone appeared a single time. The chain joins TRBV5-1 to TRBJ2-1; 8 nucleotides match TRBD2. After removal of 5 bases from V and 5 bases from J, the junction contained 9 bases not matched to a gene. Per the germline V gene, CDR1 is SGHRS and CDR2 is YFSETQ. The CDR3 runs 15 residues. The DNA for the CDR3 is TGCGCCAGCAGTAGTAGCGGGGTCCTTAACAATGAGCAGTTCTTC. This translates into CASSSSGVLNNEQFF.

The chain joins TRBV25-1 to TRBJ1-1; a weak D match, TRBD1 (6 bases). Germline V gene sequence: CDR1 MGHDK, CDR2 SYGVNS. This CDR3 has 13 residues. CDR3 sequence: CETSRGQGTEAFF. Here the CDR3 DNA reads TGTGAGACGTCGCGGGGGCAGGGCACTGAAGCTTTCTTT.

This sequence joins TRBV19 and TRBJ1-4, with unresolved D. V was shortened by 4 bases and J by 8 bases, with 5 bases between the two germline ends. The length of the CDR3 is 11 residues. Per germline, CDR1 LNHDA and CDR2 SQIVND (reference sequence). Here the CDR3 reads CASSRAEKLFF. In nucleotides, the CDR3 is TGTGCCAGTAGTAGGGCCGAAAAACTGTTTTTT. The full variable domain, rest sourced from reference TRBV19 and TRBJ1-4, is DGGITQSPKYLFRKEGQNVTLSCEQNLNHDAMYWYRQDPGQGLRLIYYSQIVNDFQKGDIAEGYSVSREKKESFPLTVTSAQKNPTAFYLCASSRAEKLFFGSGTQLSVL.

V gene TRBV5-1 combines with J gene TRBJ1-1, with TRBD1 matching 9 bases. Trimming took 4 bases from V and 5 from J; bases not matched to a gene: 12. The germline gives CDR1 SGHRS, CDR2 YFSETQ. The CDR3 has 16 amino acids. The CDR3 is CASSPEPQGAGTEAFF. CDR3 nucleotides: TGCGCCAGCAGCCCGGAACCACAGGGGGCCGGGACTGAAGCTTTCTTT. The complete variable domain, with remaining parts taken from reference TRBV5-1 and TRBJ1-1, reads KAGVTQTPRYLIKTRGQQVTLSCSPISGHRSVSWYQQTPGQGLQFLFEYFSETQRNKGNFPGRFSGRQFSNSRSEMNVSTLELGDSALYLCASSPEPQGAGTEAFFGQGTRLTVV.

This rearrangement joins TRBV6-4 to TRBJ1-3, with 7 bases aligning to TRBD1. CDR1 and CDR2 (germline): MRHNA, SNTAGT. The V gene end was trimmed by 11 bases and the J gene end by 1 base; junction bases not matched to a gene: 8. The CDR3 sequence is 14 residues long. The CDR3 DNA reads as TGTGCCGCGAAGGACAGGTTTTCTGGAAACACCATATATTTT. This gives the protein CAAKDRFSGNTIYF.

The chain carries TRBV24-1 and TRBJ2-5; a weak D match, TRBD1 (5 bases). This CDR3 is built from 15 residues. Germline V lookup: CDR1 KGHDR, CDR2 SFDVKD. The germline V and J ends were trimmed by 9 bases and 1 base, with 17 bases remaining between them. The CDR3 sequence is CATSAGQGTQETQYF. The CDR3 DNA sequence: TGTGCCACCTCCGCAGGGCAGGGTACCCAAGAGACCCAGTACTTC.